Listed below are T cell receptor beta chains from one sample, sequenced in a study of CD8+ T cells in alopecia areata. The assay was immunoSEQ multiplex PCR, and TCRdb's table has in-frame clones only and misses some. The sample consists of about 110,000 clones, roughly 84% of them appearing once. The sample was CD8+ T cells sorted from blood, taken at week 24, from a patient treated with tofacitinib. The receptors derive from a human donor with alopecia areata. CDR3s include the opening cysteine and the closing phenylalanine or tryptophan. The D gene is left open where the match is weak. Clone size is not always given. Where it is, it says once, few, many or a class for expanded clones.

len: 13
d_gene: .
abundance: few
j_gene: TRBJ2-7
v_gene: TRBV30
CDR3nt: TGTGCCTGGAGTGCTAGTCCAGCCTACGAGCAGTACTTC
CDR3aa: CAWSASPAYEQYF

len: 15
d_gene: .
abundance: .
j_gene: TRBJ2-7
v_gene: TRBV4-2
CDR3nt: TGTGCCAGCAGCTACTATCAGGGGGGCTCCTACGAGCAGTACTTC
CDR3aa: CASSYYQGGSYEQYF

len: 15
d_gene: .
abundance: .
j_gene: TRBJ2-7
v_gene: TRBV6-5
CDR3nt: TGTGCCAGCAGTGCCCTGGGGCAGACCATCTACGAGCAGTACTTC
CDR3aa: CASSALGQTIYEQYF

len: 14
d_gene: TRBD1
abundance: .
j_gene: TRBJ1-2
v_gene: TRBV6-4
CDR3nt: TGTGCCAGCAGTGAGGTGGCAGGGGGCGATGGCTACACCTTC
CDR3aa: CASSEVAGGDGYTF

len: 15
d_gene: .
abundance: .
j_gene: TRBJ2-1
v_gene: TRBV6-1
CDR3nt: TGTGCCACCCAGGATGAGACAGTCACCTACAATGAGCAGTTCTTC
CDR3aa: CATQDETVTYNEQFF

len: 13
d_gene: TRBD1
abundance: .
j_gene: TRBJ2-7
v_gene: TRBV7-9
CDR3nt: TGTGCCAGCAGCCCCGGGACAGGGGGCGAGCAGTACTTC
CDR3aa: CASSPGTGGEQYF

len: 15
d_gene: .
abundance: once
j_gene: TRBJ2-1
v_gene: TRBV5-5
CDR3nt: TGTGCCAGCAGCTTGTGGGCAGGAGGGCACAATGAGCAGTTCTTC
CDR3aa: CASSLWAGGHNEQFF

len: 15
d_gene: .
abundance: few
j_gene: TRBJ2-5
v_gene: TRBV4-1
CDR3nt: TGCGCCAGCAGCCAAGATGCGGGGATCGAAGAGACCCAGTACTTC
CDR3aa: CASSQDAGIEETQYF

len: 15
d_gene: TRBD1
abundance: .
j_gene: TRBJ1-1
v_gene: TRBV30
CDR3nt: TGTGCCTGGACCACGGGACAGGGGGTGAACACTGAAGCTTTCTTT
CDR3aa: CAWTTGQGVNTEAFF

len: 16
d_gene: .
abundance: .
j_gene: TRBJ2-2
v_gene: TRBV4-1
CDR3nt: TGCGCCAGCAGCCAAGATCTTGCGGGGAACACCGGGGAGCTGTTTTTT
CDR3aa: CASSQDLAGNTGELFF

len: 13
d_gene: .
abundance: .
j_gene: TRBJ2-2
v_gene: TRBV4-3
CDR3nt: TGCGCCAGCAGCCAAGGATACACCGGGGAGCTGTTTTTT
CDR3aa: CASSQGYTGELFF

len: 14
d_gene: TRBD2
abundance: .
j_gene: TRBJ2-7
v_gene: TRBV6-5
CDR3nt: TGTGCCAGCAGTTACTCGGGGGAGGGCTACGAGCAGTACTTC
CDR3aa: CASSYSGEGYEQYF

len: 11
d_gene: .
abundance: .
j_gene: TRBJ2-7
v_gene: TRBV27
CDR3nt: TGTGCCAGCAGGGGGTCCTACGAGCAGTACTTC
CDR3aa: CASRGSYEQYF

len: 14
d_gene: TRBD2
abundance: .
j_gene: TRBJ2-2
v_gene: TRBV5-4
CDR3nt: TGTGCCAGCAGCTTGGACGGGGGGGAACGGGAGCTGTTTTTT
CDR3aa: CASSLDGGERELFF

len: 14
d_gene: .
abundance: .
j_gene: TRBJ2-5
v_gene: TRBV12-5
CDR3nt: TGTGCTAGTGGAACCGGGCCTTTATCGGAGACCCAGTACTTC
CDR3aa: CASGTGPLSETQYF

len: 15
d_gene: .
abundance: .
j_gene: TRBJ2-3
v_gene: TRBV9
CDR3nt: TGTGCCAGCAGCGTAGTTGGACCGGGGGTGGATACGCAGTATTTT
CDR3aa: CASSVVGPGVDTQYF

len: 16
d_gene: TRBD1
abundance: once
j_gene: TRBJ2-6
v_gene: TRBV13
CDR3nt: TGTGCCAGCAGCCTTTTGCAGGGGGCTGGGGCCAACGTCCTGACTTTC
CDR3aa: CASSLLQGAGANVLTF

len: 16
d_gene: TRBD2
abundance: .
j_gene: TRBJ2-1
v_gene: TRBV6-6
CDR3nt: TGTGCCAGCAGCCAAGGCGGGGGGGCCTCCTACAATGAGCAGTTCTTC
CDR3aa: CASSQGGGASYNEQFF

len: 14
d_gene: .
abundance: .
j_gene: TRBJ1-2
v_gene: TRBV10-3
CDR3nt: TGTGCCATCAGTGAGTCGCTTGTTACTTTTGGCTACACCTTC
CDR3aa: CAISESLVTFGYTF

len: 15
d_gene: .
abundance: once
j_gene: TRBJ2-2
v_gene: TRBV27
CDR3nt: TGTGCCAGCAGTGAATGGGACCCCAACACCGGGGAGCTGTTTTTT
CDR3aa: CASSEWDPNTGELFF

len: 10
d_gene: .
abundance: once
j_gene: TRBJ2-7
v_gene: TRBV10-3
CDR3nt: TGTGCCATCGGAAGTTACGAGCAGTACTTC
CDR3aa: CAIGSYEQYF

len: 14
d_gene: .
abundance: once
j_gene: TRBJ2-7
v_gene: TRBV6-5
CDR3nt: TGTGCCAGCAGTCCTCATGGGGATAGTAACGAGCAGTACTTC
CDR3aa: CASSPHGDSNEQYF

len: 13
d_gene: .
abundance: once
j_gene: TRBJ1-5
v_gene: TRBV27
CDR3nt: TGTGCCACCGCCCAGCGGCTCAATCAGCCCCAGCATTTT
CDR3aa: CATAQRLNQPQHF

len: 15
d_gene: .
abundance: .
j_gene: TRBJ1-6
v_gene: TRBV6-5
CDR3nt: TGTGCCAGCGCGCAGAGGACAGCAAATAATTCACCCCTCCACTTT
CDR3aa: CASAQRTANNSPLHF

len: 16
d_gene: .
abundance: .
j_gene: TRBJ1-5
v_gene: TRBV7-9
CDR3nt: TGTGCCAGCAGCTTAGGAACAGAATATAGCAATCAGCCCCAGCATTTT
CDR3aa: CASSLGTEYSNQPQHF